One and the same sample provided the 30 T cell receptor beta chains below, sequenced in a study of shared clonotypes between healthy human individuals. Assay used: immunoSEQ multiplex PCR; TCRdb lists only in-frame clones, some missing. This table has 600,000 to 800,000 clones, roughly 72% appearing once. What was sequenced was memory CD4+ T cells sorted from blood. Subset denoted: CD45RA-negative fraction. These TCRs come from a woman between 25 and 40 years old in good health.

The V call is TRBV10-3, the J call TRBJ1-2; D gene uncertain. Germline V gene data show CDR1 as ENHRY and CDR2 as SYGVKD. This CDR3 region has 11 residues. Deletions cut 0 bases from V and 8 bases from J, with 4 bases between. The CDR3 here is CAISESWGYTF. Written as DNA, the CDR3 is TGTGCCATCAGTGAGTCGTGGGGCTACACCTTC.

The genes are TRBV30 and TRBJ2-1, with TRBD2 matching 13 bases. After removal of 5 bases from V and 10 bases from J, the junction contained 8 bases not matched to a gene. The CDR3 consists of 14 residues. Germline CDR1 and CDR2: GTSNPN and SVGIG (reference sequence). Here the CDR3 DNA reads TGTGCCTGGTACCCGGGACTAGCGGGAAAAGAGCAGTTCTTC. This codes for CAWYPGLAGKEQFF.

Comments on this clone: Other DNA sequences in this specimen translate into the identical CDR3. The J gene is TRBJ1-1, the V gene TRBV5-4; 9 bases agree with TRBD1. The CDR3 extends over 15 amino acids. The germline CDR1 and CDR2 sequences are SGHNT and YYREEE (reference sequence). V lost 3 bases, J lost 1 base, and 4 bases stayed unmatched. Here the CDR3 DNA reads TGTGCCAGCAGCTGGGGACAGGGTGGGAACACTGAAGCTTTCTTT. This codes for CASSWGQGGNTEAFF.

The genes are TRBV21-1 and TRBJ2-7; the DNA was not used to check the table's D call, TRBD1. TRBV21-1 is flagged as a pseudogene. This CDR3 has 15 residues. The CDR3 spells CASSKNRGLTYEQYF. The CDR3, as DNA: TGTGCCAGCAGCAAAAACAGGGGGCTTACCTACGAGCAGTACTTC.

The chain has TRBV19 and TRBJ2-7; D remains ambiguous. The CDR3 runs 13 residues. V dropped 0 bases and J dropped 3 bases, with 6 bases sitting between them. The germline CDR1 and CDR2 sequences are LNHDA and SQIVND (reference sequence). The CDR3 reads CASSIDRSYEQYF. The CDR3, as DNA: TGTGCCAGTAGTATAGATCGCAGCTACGAGCAGTACTTC.

This chain uses TRBV2 with TRBJ2-7, with unresolved D. Trimming shortened V by 8 bases and J by 2 bases, and 7 bases separated the two germline ends. The CDR3 has 11 residues. Germline assignment: CDR1 SNHLY and CDR2 FYNNEI. The CDR3 sequence: CASGIAYEQYF. The CDR3 nucleotides are TGTGCCAGCGGCATCGCCTACGAGCAGTACTTC.

This chain links TRBV18 with TRBJ2-7; D is unclear. Trimming removed 4 bases from V and 4 bases from J, with 8 bases in between. Germline values: CDR1 KGHSH, CDR2 LQKENI. The CDR3 is 12 residues long. CDR3 loop: CASSLTKYEQYF. The CDR3 DNA reads TGTGCCAGCTCACTTACAAAATACGAGCAGTACTTC.

The chain has TRBV7-8 and TRBJ1-5, with D possibly being TRBD1 (6 bases). The length of the CDR3 is 14 residues. Looked up from germline, CDR1 is SGHVS and CDR2 is FQNEAQ. V was cut by 5 bases and J by 4 bases, with 12 bases left in between. This chain's CDR3 is CASSARTVNQPQHF. In DNA, the CDR3 is TGTGCCAGCAGCGCCCGGACAGTAAATCAGCCCCAGCATTTT.

The chain links TRBV30 to TRBJ2-5; D may be TRBD2 (5 bases). CDR1 and CDR2 (germline): GTSNPN, SVGIG (reference sequence). The ends were cut back, 7 bases at V and 1 base at J, with 16 bases in the middle. This CDR3 has 14 amino acids. The chain's CDR3 is CASTEDCLQETQYF. The CDR3 DNA reads as TGTGCCTCCACAGAGGACTGCCTCCAAGAGACCCAGTACTTC.

The chain couples TRBV6-1 to TRBJ2-7, with TRBD2 matching over 11 bases. J was trimmed by 4 bases and V by 0 bases; bases with no gene match: 5. Germline CDR1 is MNHNS and CDR2 is SASEGT. The CDR3 spans 16 residues. DNA for the CDR3: TGTGCCAGCAGTGAAGCACTAGCGGGAGTGGAGTACGAGCAGTACTTC. It is translated as CASSEALAGVEYEQYF.

This clone was seen repeatedly, ten times or more. This chain joins TRBV5-1 and TRBJ2-5, with D possibly matching TRBD2 (5 bases). Looked up from germline, CDR1 is SGHRS and CDR2 is YFSETQ. The ends were cut back, 4 bases at V and 2 bases at J, with 9 bases in the middle. The CDR3 extends over 13 amino acids. In DNA, the CDR3 is TGCGCCAGCAGCCCAGGCGGGCAAGAGACCCAGTACTTC. Amino acid sequence: CASSPGGQETQYF. Using reference TRBV5-1 and TRBJ2-5 for the parts outside the CDR3, the full variable domain is KAGVTQTPRYLIKTRGQQVTLSCSPISGHRSVSWYQQTPGQGLQFLFEYFSETQRNKGNFPGRFSGRQFSNSRSEMNVSTLELGDSALYLCASSPGGQETQYFGPGTRLLVL.

In this sample, this clone turned up many times. Other DNA variants within this sample encode the same CDR3. This chain links TRBV5-1 with TRBJ2-1; 10 nucleotides agree with TRBD2. The J segment lost 4 bases and the V segment lost 4 bases, leaving 2 bases of the junction unmatched. CDR1 is SGHRS, CDR2 YFSETQ, per germline. There are 14 residues in the CDR3. The CDR3 here is CASSLAGDYNEQFF. The CDR3 DNA is TGCGCCAGCAGCCTAGCGGGGGATTACAATGAGCAGTTCTTC.

The chain employs TRBV5-8 and TRBJ1-2; 10 bases match TRBD1. V was pared by 4 bases and J by 4 bases, with 4 bases of the junction left unmatched. This CDR3 comprises 14 residues. Germline V CDR1 and CDR2: SGHTS, YDEGEE. CDR3 in DNA: TGTGCCAGCAGCAAGGACAGGGGGGTCTATGGCTACACCTTC. Its translation is CASSKDRGVYGYTF.

V is TRBV11-2 and J is TRBJ1-2; D might be TRBD1 (5 bases). This CDR3 comprises 14 residues. Trimming took 4 bases from V and 6 from J, leaving 15 bases between them. Germline V gives CDR1 SGHAT, CDR2 FQNNGV. CDR3 sequence reads: CASSWAGGAHGYTF. CDR3 in DNA: TGTGCCAGCAGCTGGGCCGGAGGGGCGCATGGCTACACCTTC.

This rearrangement joins TRBV7-2 to TRBJ2-2, with 7 bases that match TRBD2. V shed 3 bases, J shed 4 bases, and the junction held 5 bases outside the gene matches. Germline CDR1 and CDR2: SGHTA and FQGNSA. This CDR3 comprises 15 residues. The CDR3 nucleotides are TGTGCCAGCAGCTTCCCGCTAGCGGTCACCGGGGAGCTGTTTTTT. This sequence encodes CASSFPLAVTGELFF.

This rearrangement joins TRBV18 to TRBJ2-1; 8 bases match TRBD2. This CDR3 is built from 16 residues. V was pared by 1 base and J by 2 bases, with 4 bases of the junction left unmatched. Germline V gene data show CDR1 as KGHSH and CDR2 as LQKENI. CDR3 sequence: CASSPRNSGTYNEQFF. As DNA, the CDR3 is TGTGCCAGCTCACCACGAAATAGCGGGACCTACAATGAGCAGTTCTTC.

The chain recombines TRBV7-9 with TRBJ2-5; possibly TRBD1 for D (6 bases). Trimming removed 1 base from V and 2 bases from J, with 11 bases in between. The germline CDR1 and CDR2 sequences are SEHNR and FQNEAQ (reference sequence). CDR3 length: 15 amino acids. The CDR3 sequence is CASSLGSGTQETQYF. The CDR3 DNA sequence: TGTGCCAGCAGCTTAGGATCGGGGACACAAGAGACCCAGTACTTC.

This chain links TRBV28 with TRBJ2-1; weak D call: TRBD1 (6 bases). Germline values: CDR1 MDHEN, CDR2 SYDVKM. V shed 6 bases and J shed 8 bases, with 11 bases lying between them. CDR3 size: 12 residues. Here the CDR3 reads CASSRGDDEQFF. Written as DNA, the CDR3 is TGTGCCAGCAGCAGGGGAGACGATGAGCAGTTCTTC.

The V gene is TRBV15, the J gene TRBJ2-1; D is perhaps TRBD1 or TRBD2 (7 bases each). This CDR3 is 14 amino acids long. V lost 4 bases and J lost 15, with 22 bases in between. The germline V gene encodes CDR1 LNHNV and CDR2 YYDKDF (reference sequence). The CDR3 DNA reads TGTGCCACCAGCAACAGCAGGGGGGGAGGGGACCGGTTCTTC. This gives the protein CATSNSRGGGDRFF.

The chain carries TRBV11-2 and TRBJ1-1; D remains unclear. V was pared by 1 base and J by 1 base, with 13 bases between. CDR1 is SGHAT and CDR2 is FQNNGV in the germline V gene. The CDR3 spans 16 residues. CDR3 sequence: CASSLVLWDRNTEAFF. The CDR3 DNA sequence: TGTGCCAGCAGCTTAGTTTTATGGGATCGGAACACTGAAGCTTTCTTT.

This clone showed up just once. V and J are TRBV19 and TRBJ1-1; unclear D gene. V lost 9 bases to trimming and J lost 5 bases, with 16 bases between them. Germline CDR1 and CDR2: LNHDA and SQIVND (reference sequence). CDR3 length: 13 residues. The CDR3 coding sequence is TGTGCCAGCCTACCCTTACACCAAACTGAAGCTTTCTTT. Its translation is CASLPLHQTEAFF.

The genes are TRBV5-1 and TRBJ2-7; D may be TRBD1 (6 bases). CDR3 length: 13 amino acids. Germline lookup yields CDR1 SGHRS and CDR2 YFSETQ. V was clipped by 4 bases and J by 5 bases, with 13 bases between them. CDR3 protein: CASSGGWGHEQYF. The CDR3 DNA is TGCGCCAGCAGCGGGGGTTGGGGGCACGAGCAGTACTTC.

The genes are TRBV15 and TRBJ2-1; D is tentatively TRBD1 or TRBD2 (5 bases each). This CDR3 has 15 residues. Germline CDR1 reads LNHNV; CDR2 reads YYDKDF (reference sequence). The V and J ends lost 3 bases and 10 bases respectively, with 19 bases between them. CDR3 sequence reads: CATSSRDQGSLEQFF. CDR3 in DNA: TGTGCCACCAGCAGCCGGGACCAAGGATCCCTCGAGCAGTTCTTC.

This chain joins TRBV28 and TRBJ2-5, with 11 positions matching TRBD2. Germline V CDR1 and CDR2: MDHEN, SYDVKM. The CDR3 extends over 16 amino acids. V shed 6 bases, J shed 4 bases, and the junction held 10 bases outside the gene matches. This CDR3 is CASRFRWLAGGETQYF. The CDR3 nucleotides read TGTGCCAGCAGATTCAGGTGGCTAGCGGGAGGAGAGACCCAGTACTTC.

The chain is built from TRBV2 and TRBJ1-2, with a possible D match to TRBD1 (5 bases). This CDR3 contains 13 residues. Trimming removed 4 bases at V and 3 bases at J, with 9 bases between. Germline loops: CDR1 SNHLY, CDR2 FYNNEI. DNA for the CDR3: TGTGCCAGCAGTGTTCGCAGGGACTATGGCTACACCTTC. This encodes CASSVRRDYGYTF.

V is TRBV28 and J is TRBJ1-1; tentative D call: TRBD1 (6 bases). The CDR3 is 16 amino acids. Germline V gene data show CDR1 as MDHEN and CDR2 as SYDVKM. V lost 4 bases and J lost 0, with 15 bases in between. Here the CDR3 reads CASSSVDSTMNTEAFF. CDR3 DNA sequence: TGTGCCAGCAGTTCCGTGGACAGTACAATGAACACTGAAGCTTTCTTT.

The V gene is TRBV5-1, the J gene TRBJ2-3; the match to TRBD2 covers 7 bases. This CDR3 comprises 15 residues. V shed 6 bases, J shed 0 bases, and the junction held 7 bases outside the gene matches. Germline assignment: CDR1 SGHRS and CDR2 YFSETQ. The CDR3: CASTRDYLSTDTQYF. The DNA for the CDR3 is TGCGCCAGCACCAGGGACTACCTAAGCACAGATACGCAGTATTTT.

This chain joins TRBV5-1 and TRBJ2-6; perhaps TRBD2 as D (5 bases). Per germline, CDR1 SGHRS and CDR2 YFSETQ. V lost 7 bases and J 4 bases, leaving 18 bases between the germline ends. The CDR3 sequence is 16 residues long. This CDR3 reads CASLGTGSSGANVLTF. The CDR3, as DNA: TGCGCCAGCTTAGGTACGGGGAGCTCCGGGGCCAACGTCCTGACTTTC.

Comments on this clone: At one end, the junction sequence differs from germline, possibly due to a read error. V gene TRBV7-9 combines with J gene TRBJ2-7, with 7 bases lining up with TRBD1. This CDR3 has 12 residues. Per germline, CDR1 SEHNR and CDR2 FQNEAQ (reference sequence). The CDR3 nucleotides read TGTGCCAGCAGCCCAGAGGACAGGCGATACTTCTTC. Amino acid sequence: CASSPEDRRYFF.

The chain is built from TRBV28 and TRBJ2-7, with 7 bases identical to TRBD2. The CDR3 length is 16 residues. V trimming: 1 base; J trimming: 5 bases; junction bases outside the gene matches: 11. The germline CDR1 and CDR2 sequences are MDHEN and SYDVKM. The CDR3 sequence: CASSLFTSATNNEQYF. The CDR3, as DNA: TGTGCCAGCAGTTTATTCACTAGCGCAACAAACAACGAGCAGTACTTC.